A single sample gave rise to the 6 T cell receptor beta chains below, sequenced in a study of T cells after yellow fever vaccination (dated by TCRdb to about 2019). Sample treatment or condition, as interpreted from the label and publication: live attenuated yellow fever vaccine strain. Library construction relied on 5' RACE. Sequenced on an Illumina HiSeq 2500. The public reads were reprocessed in TCRdb via fastp at Q25 and MiXCR, keeping in-frame beta chains. Every distinct CDR3 protein forms one entry, paired with its most common genes and DNA. The sample table lists some 350,000 distinct CDR3 sequences, 11% of them with a count of one. The ten largest clones capture less than 20% of the sample. This material consisted of PBMCs, taken on the day of the first yellow fever vaccination. Receptors were obtained from a young man who received the YFV17D yellow fever vaccine.

As regards this clonotype: The junction departs from germline at one end; a sequencing error may be responsible. V is TRBV7-2 and J is TRBJ1-4, with 10 bases that match TRBD1. The CDR3 extends over 15 amino acids. From germline, CDR1 is SGHTA and CDR2 FQGNSA. The CDR3 spells CASSRQGATNEKLLF. DNA for the CDR3: TGTGCCAGCAGTCGACAGGGGGCGACTAATGAAAAACTGTTGTTT.

This clonotype was observed a handful of times. The chain carries TRBV7-8 and TRBJ2-3; 7 nucleotides match TRBD2. The CDR3 consists of 15 residues. Trimming cost V 5 bases and J 5 bases; bases outside gene matches: 10. The germline CDR1 and CDR2 sequences are SGHVS and FQNEAQ. The CDR3 loop is CASSIGAGGGDTQYF. The CDR3 DNA reads TGTGCCAGCAGCATTGGGGCGGGCGGGGGAGATACGCAGTATTTT.

The chain has TRBV11-2 and TRBJ2-2; D is uncertain. This CDR3 is built from 11 residues. Trimming stripped 6 bases from V and 6 bases from J, with 5 bases between. Germline CDR1 SGHAT, CDR2 FQNNGV. The CDR3 sequence is CASRTPGELFF. DNA of the CDR3: TGTGCCAGCAGGACACCCGGGGAGCTGTTTTTT. Together with reference TRBV11-2 and TRBJ2-2, the CDR3 gives the full variable domain: EAGVAQSPRYKIIEKRQSVAFWCNPISGHATLYWYQQILGQGPKLLIQFQNNGVVDDSQLPKDRFSAERLKGVDSTLKIQPAKLEDSAVYLCASRTPGELFFGEGSRLTVL.

This clonotype has just a few counts. The chain links TRBV27 to TRBJ2-7; possibly TRBD1 or TRBD2 for D (5 bases each). The germline gives CDR1 MNHEY, CDR2 SMNVEV (reference sequence). V dropped 2 bases and J dropped 2 bases, with 16 bases sitting between them. This CDR3 is built from 16 residues. The CDR3 region has the DNA TGTGCCAGCAGTTTAATCTCCGGGACGCGGACCTACGAGCAGTACTTC. Its protein product is CASSLISGTRTYEQYF.

This clonotype was detected only a few times. This chain joins TRBV12-3 or TRBV12-4 and TRBJ1-1; no clear D. The CDR3 extends over 16 amino acids. V was pared by 2 bases and J by 1 base, with 14 bases between. DNA of the CDR3: TGTGCCAGCAGTTTATTGGCAGGCCCTAGGAACACTGAAGCTTTCTTT. Protein product: CASSLLAGPRNTEAFF.

Ten or more counts support this clonotype. In nucleotides, the CDR3 is TGTGCCAGCAGTTTAGGAGCGGGCTCCTACAATGAGCAGTTCTTC. Protein product: CASSLGAGSYNEQFF. This chain uses TRBV27 with TRBJ2-1; possible D gene TRBD2, 6 bases. The CDR3 contains 15 residues. V shed 2 bases and J shed 0 bases, with 8 bases lying between them. Germline loops: CDR1 MNHEY, CDR2 SMNVEV (reference sequence).